Following are 10 T cell receptor beta chains from one sample sequenced in a study of cytomegalovirus exposure and HLA in healthy donors. 60 Vbeta and 13 Jbeta primers were used in PCR. TCRdb keeps only in-frame clones here, not all; method: immunoSEQ multiplex PCR. The data show more than 95,000 clones, over 65% seen once. Material for sequencing was PBMCs. All receptors come from a man aged 35 to 55 in good health and CMV-seropositive.

The V gene is TRBV5-1, the J gene TRBJ2-7; weak D call: TRBD2 (5 bases). Germline CDR1 is SGHRS and CDR2 is YFSETQ. The ends were cut back, 0 bases at V and 3 bases at J, with 7 bases in the middle. The CDR3 spans 13 residues. Here the CDR3 DNA reads TGCGCCAGCAGCTTGGTAGGGAGCTACGAGCAGTACTTC. Translated, it gives CASSLVGSYEQYF.

This clone was recorded a few times. The V and J genes are TRBV5-1 and TRBJ2-1; a possible D gene is TRBD2 (6 bases). Per the germline V gene, CDR1 is SGHRS and CDR2 is YFSETQ. V was cut by 1 base and J by 6 bases, with 11 bases left in between. This CDR3 region has 14 residues. This CDR3 reads CASSLSGGSNEQFF. In nucleotides, the CDR3 is TGCGCCAGCAGCTTGTCCGGGGGAAGCAATGAGCAGTTCTTC.

The chain carries TRBV2 and TRBJ2-7; the match to TRBD1 covers 11 bases. The germline gives CDR1 SNHLY, CDR2 FYNNEI. The CDR3 loop spans 18 amino acids. V lost 6 bases to trimming and J lost 3 bases; unmatched junction nucleotides: 16. The CDR3 region is CASSEMGQGGRRNYEQYF. CDR3 DNA: TGTGCCAGCAGCGAAATGGGACAGGGGGGTCGTCGAAACTACGAGCAGTACTTC.

V gene TRBV7-8 combines with J gene TRBJ2-7, with D maybe TRBD2 (5 bases). CDR3 length: 15 amino acids. Germline CDR1 reads SGHVS; CDR2 reads FQNEAQ. The germline V and J ends were trimmed by 4 bases and 1 base, with 14 bases remaining between them. Here the CDR3 reads CASSSSSFLSYEQYF. In DNA form, the CDR3 reads TGTGCCAGCAGCTCTTCTAGCTTTCTTTCCTACGAGCAGTACTTC.

This clone was seen once. The CDR3 bases are TGTGCCAGCAGCGATATTGGGACAGGGGAGGATACGCAGTATTTT. This gives the protein CASSDIGTGEDTQYF. The chain joins TRBV11-1 to TRBJ2-3; the match to TRBD1 covers 10 bases. CDR3 size: 15 residues. V dropped 5 bases and J dropped 6; count of bases not matched to a gene: 8. The germline V gene encodes CDR1 SGHAT and CDR2 FQDESV (reference sequence).

This chain connects TRBV7-9 to TRBJ1-1, with D perhaps TRBD1 (6 bases). The germline V and J ends were trimmed by 5 bases and 2 bases, with 15 bases remaining between them. The CDR3 totals 15 residues. CDR1 and CDR2 (germline): SEHNR, FQNEAQ (reference sequence). CDR3 in amino acids: CASSDTGIGNTEAFF. For the CDR3, the DNA is TGTGCCAGCAGCGACACAGGGATAGGAAACACTGAAGCTTTCTTT.

The J gene is TRBJ2-3, the V gene TRBV5-1, with a tentative D call TRBD2 (5 bases). The CDR3 runs to 15 residues. V lost 4 bases, J lost 0 bases, and 12 bases lay in between. Germline CDR1 SGHRS, CDR2 YFSETQ. CDR3 bases: TGCGCCAGCAGCGGAGGCGGTGCTAGCACAGATACGCAGTATTTT. Protein sequence: CASSGGGASTDTQYF.

CDR3 sequence (DNA): TGCGCCAGCAGCCCAAGGACGGGAGGGAGCTACACCTTC. This gives the protein CASSPRTGGSYTF. The V call is TRBV5-1, the J call TRBJ1-2; D call uncertain. Germline loops: CDR1 SGHRS, CDR2 YFSETQ. The CDR3 runs to 13 residues. The V end was cut by 4 bases, the J end by 9 bases, with 16 bases between.

The rearrangement links TRBV6-1 to TRBJ1-2; 11 bases fit TRBD1. Trimming at V came to 4 bases and at J to 0 bases, leaving 10 bases not matched to a gene. The CDR3 sequence is 18 residues long. Germline loops: CDR1 MNHNS, CDR2 SASEGT. CDR3 protein: CASSGQGTGGSPNYGYTF. DNA of the CDR3: TGTGCCAGCAGTGGCCAAGGGACAGGGGGTTCTCCTAACTATGGCTACACCTTC.

In this sample, this clone turned up once. This rearrangement joins TRBV19 to TRBJ2-7, with TRBD2 matching 8 bases. The DNA matches TRBJ2-5 better at its end, which makes the J call doubtful. The CDR3 extends over 12 amino acids. Germline lookup yields CDR1 LNHDA and CDR2 SQIVND (reference sequence). Written as DNA, the CDR3 is TGTGCCAGTAGCGGGAGGGTGGAGACCCAGTACTTC. Protein sequence: CASSGRVETQYF.